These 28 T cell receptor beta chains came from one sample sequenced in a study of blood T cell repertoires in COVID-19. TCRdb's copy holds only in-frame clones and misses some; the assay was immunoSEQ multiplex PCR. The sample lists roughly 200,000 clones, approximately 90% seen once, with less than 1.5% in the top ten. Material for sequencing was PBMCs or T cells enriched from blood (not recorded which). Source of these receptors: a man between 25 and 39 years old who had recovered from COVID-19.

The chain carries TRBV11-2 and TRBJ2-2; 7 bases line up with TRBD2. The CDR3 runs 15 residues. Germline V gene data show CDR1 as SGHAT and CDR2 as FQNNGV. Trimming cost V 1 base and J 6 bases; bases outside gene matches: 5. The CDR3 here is CASSLAGLAAGELFF. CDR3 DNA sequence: TGTGCCAGCAGCTTAGCAGGGCTAGCGGCCGGGGAGCTGTTTTTT. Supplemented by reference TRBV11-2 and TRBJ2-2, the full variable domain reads EAGVAQSPRYKIIEKRQSVAFWCNPISGHATLYWYQQILGQGPKLLIQFQNNGVVDDSQLPKDRFSAERLKGVDSTLKIQPAKLEDSAVYLCASSLAGLAAGELFFGEGSRLTVL.

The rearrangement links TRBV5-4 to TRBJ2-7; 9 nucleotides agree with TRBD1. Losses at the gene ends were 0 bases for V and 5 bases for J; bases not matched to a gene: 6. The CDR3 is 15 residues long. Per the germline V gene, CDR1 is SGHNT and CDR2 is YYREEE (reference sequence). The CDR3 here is CASSLGGQGRNEQYF. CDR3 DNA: TGTGCCAGCAGCTTGGGGGGACAGGGTAGGAACGAGCAGTACTTC.

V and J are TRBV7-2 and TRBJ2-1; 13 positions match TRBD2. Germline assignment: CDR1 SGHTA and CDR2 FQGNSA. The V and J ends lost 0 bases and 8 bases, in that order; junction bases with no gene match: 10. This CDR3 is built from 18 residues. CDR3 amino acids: CASSLAPRTSGSWDEQFF. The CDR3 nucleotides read TGTGCCAGCAGCTTAGCGCCCAGGACTAGCGGGAGTTGGGATGAGCAGTTCTTC.

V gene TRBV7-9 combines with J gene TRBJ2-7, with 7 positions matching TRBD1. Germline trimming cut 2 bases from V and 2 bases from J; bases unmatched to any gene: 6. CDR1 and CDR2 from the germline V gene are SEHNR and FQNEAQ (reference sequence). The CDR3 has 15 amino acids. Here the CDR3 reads CASSLYRDRPYEQYF. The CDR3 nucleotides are TGTGCCAGCAGCTTATACCGGGACAGACCCTACGAGCAGTACTTC.

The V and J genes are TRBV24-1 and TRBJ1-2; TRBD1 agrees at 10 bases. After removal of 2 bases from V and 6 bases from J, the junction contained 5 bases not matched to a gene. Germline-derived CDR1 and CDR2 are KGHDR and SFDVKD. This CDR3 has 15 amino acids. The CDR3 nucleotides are TGTGCCACCAGTGATTGGGACAGGGGCGCACATGGCTACACCTTC. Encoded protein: CATSDWDRGAHGYTF.

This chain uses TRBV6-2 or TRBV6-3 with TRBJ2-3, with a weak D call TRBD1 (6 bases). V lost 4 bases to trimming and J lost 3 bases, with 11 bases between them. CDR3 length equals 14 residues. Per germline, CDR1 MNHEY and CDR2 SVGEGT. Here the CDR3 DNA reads TGTGCCAGCAGTTCGATGGGGGCTACAGATACGCAGTATTTT. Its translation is CASSSMGATDTQYF.

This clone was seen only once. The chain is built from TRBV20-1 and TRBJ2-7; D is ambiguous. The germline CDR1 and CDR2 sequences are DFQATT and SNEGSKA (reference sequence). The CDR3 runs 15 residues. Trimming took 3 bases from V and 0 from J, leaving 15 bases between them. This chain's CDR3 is CSASGLAGFSYEQYF. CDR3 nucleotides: TGCAGTGCTAGTGGGTTGGCAGGATTCTCCTACGAGCAGTACTTC.

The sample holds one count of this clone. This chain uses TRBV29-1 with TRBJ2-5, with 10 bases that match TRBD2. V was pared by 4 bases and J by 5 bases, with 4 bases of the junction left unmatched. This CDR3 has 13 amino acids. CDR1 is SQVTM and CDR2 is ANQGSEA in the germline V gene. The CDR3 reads CSVGGLATETQYF. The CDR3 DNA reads TGCAGCGTTGGGGGACTAGCGACGGAGACCCAGTACTTC.

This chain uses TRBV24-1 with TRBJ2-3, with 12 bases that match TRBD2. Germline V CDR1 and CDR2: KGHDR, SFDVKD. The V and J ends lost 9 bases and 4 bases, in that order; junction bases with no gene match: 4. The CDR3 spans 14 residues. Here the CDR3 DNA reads TGTGCCACCTCGACTAGCGGGAGCCCAGATACGCAGTATTTT. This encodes CATSTSGSPDTQYF.

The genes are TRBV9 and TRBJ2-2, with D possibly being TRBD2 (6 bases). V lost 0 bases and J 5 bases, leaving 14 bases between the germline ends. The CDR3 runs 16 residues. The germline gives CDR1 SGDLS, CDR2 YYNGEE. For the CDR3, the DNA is TGTGCCAGCAGCGTAGGGGCGGGGCCGGGGACCGGGGAGCTGTTTTTT. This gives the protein CASSVGAGPGTGELFF.

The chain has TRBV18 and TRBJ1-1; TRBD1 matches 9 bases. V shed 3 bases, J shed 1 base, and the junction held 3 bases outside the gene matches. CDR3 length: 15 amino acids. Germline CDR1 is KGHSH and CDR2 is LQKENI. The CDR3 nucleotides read TGTGCCAGCTCACCGCGGGACAGGGAGAACACTGAAGCTTTCTTT. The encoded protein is CASSPRDRENTEAFF.

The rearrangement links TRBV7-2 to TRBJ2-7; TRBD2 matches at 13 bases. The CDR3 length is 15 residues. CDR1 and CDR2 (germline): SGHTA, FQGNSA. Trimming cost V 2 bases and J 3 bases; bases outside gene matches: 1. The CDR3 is CASSLWTSGSYEQYF. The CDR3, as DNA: TGTGCCAGCAGCTTATGGACTAGCGGGAGCTACGAGCAGTACTTC. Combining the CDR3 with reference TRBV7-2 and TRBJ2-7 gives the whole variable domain GAGVSQSPSNKVTEKGKDVELRCDPISGHTALYWYRQSLGQGLEFLIYFQGNSAPDKSGLPSDRFSAERTGGSVSTLTIQRTQQEDSAVYLCASSLWTSGSYEQYFGPGTRLTVT.

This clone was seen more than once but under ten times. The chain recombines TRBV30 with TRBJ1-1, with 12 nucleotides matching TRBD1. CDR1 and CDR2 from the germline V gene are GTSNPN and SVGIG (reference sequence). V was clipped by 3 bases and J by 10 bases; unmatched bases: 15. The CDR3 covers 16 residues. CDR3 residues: CAWRALPGQGAGRAFF. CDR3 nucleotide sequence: TGTGCCTGGAGGGCCCTCCCGGGACAGGGGGCGGGAAGAGCTTTCTTT.

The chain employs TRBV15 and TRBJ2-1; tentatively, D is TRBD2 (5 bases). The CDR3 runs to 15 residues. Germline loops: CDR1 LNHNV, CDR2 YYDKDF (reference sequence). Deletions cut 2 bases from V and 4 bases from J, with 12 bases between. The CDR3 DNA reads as TGTGCCACCAGCAGACGGAGGACTGTATACAATGAGCAGTTCTTC. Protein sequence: CATSRRRTVYNEQFF.

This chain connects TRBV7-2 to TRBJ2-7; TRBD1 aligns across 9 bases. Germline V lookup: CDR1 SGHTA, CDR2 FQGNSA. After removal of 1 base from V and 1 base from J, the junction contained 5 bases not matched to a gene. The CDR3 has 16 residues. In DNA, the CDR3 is TGTGCCAGCAGCTTAGTCCGGGGGACAGGGTCCTACGAGCAGTACTTC. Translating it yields CASSLVRGTGSYEQYF.

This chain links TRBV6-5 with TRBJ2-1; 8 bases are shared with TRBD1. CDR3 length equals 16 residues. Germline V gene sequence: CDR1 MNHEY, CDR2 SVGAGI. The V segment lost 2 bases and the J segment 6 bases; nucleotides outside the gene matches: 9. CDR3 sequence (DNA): TGTGCCAGCAGTTACCCTAGGCAGGGGGCGGGCAATGAGCAGTTCTTC. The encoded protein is CASSYPRQGAGNEQFF.

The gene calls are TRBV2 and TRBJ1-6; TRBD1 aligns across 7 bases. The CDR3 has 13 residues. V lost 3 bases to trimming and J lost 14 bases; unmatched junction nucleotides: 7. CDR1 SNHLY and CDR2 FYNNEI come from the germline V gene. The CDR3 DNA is TGTGCCAGCAGTGAGTCGACAGGGTCGGCCCTCCACTTT. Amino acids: CASSESTGSALHF.

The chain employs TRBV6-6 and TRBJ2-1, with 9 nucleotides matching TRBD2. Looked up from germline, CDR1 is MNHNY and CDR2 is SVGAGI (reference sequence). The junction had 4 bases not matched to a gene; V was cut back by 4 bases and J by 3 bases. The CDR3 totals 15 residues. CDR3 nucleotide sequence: TGTGCCAGCAGTTTTAGCGGGAGCGTCTACAATGAGCAGTTCTTC. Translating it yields CASSFSGSVYNEQFF.

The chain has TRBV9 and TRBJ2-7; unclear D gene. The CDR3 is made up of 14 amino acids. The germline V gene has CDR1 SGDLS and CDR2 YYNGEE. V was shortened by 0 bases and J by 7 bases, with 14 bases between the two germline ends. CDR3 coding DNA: TGTGCCAGCAGCGTAGACGCTAGTTCGGTTGAGCAGTACTTC. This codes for CASSVDASSVEQYF.

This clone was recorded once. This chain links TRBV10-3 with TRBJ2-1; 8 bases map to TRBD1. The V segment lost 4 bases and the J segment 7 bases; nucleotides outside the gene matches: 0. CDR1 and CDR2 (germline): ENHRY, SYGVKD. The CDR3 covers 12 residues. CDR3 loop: CAISGQGNEQFF. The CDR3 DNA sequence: TGTGCCATCAGTGGACAGGGGAATGAGCAGTTCTTC.

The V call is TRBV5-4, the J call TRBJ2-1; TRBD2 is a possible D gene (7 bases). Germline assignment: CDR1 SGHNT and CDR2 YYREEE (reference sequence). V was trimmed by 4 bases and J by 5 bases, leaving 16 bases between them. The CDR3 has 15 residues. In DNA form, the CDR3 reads TGTGCCAGCAGCCCCTCGTTAGGGGGGGACAATGAGCAGTTCTTC. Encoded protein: CASSPSLGGDNEQFF.

DNA for the CDR3: TGTGCCAGTAGTACCCAGACTAGTATGCAAAACGGTGAGCAGTTCTTC. Its protein is CASSTQTSMQNGEQFF. The gene calls are TRBV19 and TRBJ2-1; D is possibly TRBD2 (6 bases). Trimming left V 4 bases short and J 9 bases short, with 22 bases between. CDR1 LNHDA and CDR2 SQIVND come from the germline V gene (reference sequence). CDR3 size: 16 residues.

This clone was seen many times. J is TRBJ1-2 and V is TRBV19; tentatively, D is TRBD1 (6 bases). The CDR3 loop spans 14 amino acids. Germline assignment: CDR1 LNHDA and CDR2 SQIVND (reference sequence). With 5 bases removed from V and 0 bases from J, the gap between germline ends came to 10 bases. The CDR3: CASSPRQANYGYTF. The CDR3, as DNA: TGTGCCAGTAGTCCGCGACAGGCTAACTATGGCTACACCTTC.

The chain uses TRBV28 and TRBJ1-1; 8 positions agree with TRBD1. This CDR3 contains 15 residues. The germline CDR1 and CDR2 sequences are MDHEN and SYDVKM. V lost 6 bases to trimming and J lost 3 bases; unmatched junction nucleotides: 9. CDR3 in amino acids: CASSRMTGADTEAFF. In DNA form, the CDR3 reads TGTGCCAGCAGCCGAATGACAGGGGCGGACACTGAAGCTTTCTTT.

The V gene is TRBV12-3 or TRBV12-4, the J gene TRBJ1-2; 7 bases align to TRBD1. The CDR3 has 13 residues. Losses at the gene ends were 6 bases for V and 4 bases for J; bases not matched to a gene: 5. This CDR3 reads CASRLGGLYGYTF. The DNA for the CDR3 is TGTGCCAGCAGGCTAGGGGGCCTCTATGGCTACACCTTC.

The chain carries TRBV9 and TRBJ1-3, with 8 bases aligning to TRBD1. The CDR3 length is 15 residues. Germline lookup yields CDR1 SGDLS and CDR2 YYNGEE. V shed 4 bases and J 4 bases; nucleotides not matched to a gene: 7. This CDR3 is CASSLQGALGNTIYF. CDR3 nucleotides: TGTGCCAGCAGCTTGCAGGGGGCTTTAGGAAACACCATATATTTT.

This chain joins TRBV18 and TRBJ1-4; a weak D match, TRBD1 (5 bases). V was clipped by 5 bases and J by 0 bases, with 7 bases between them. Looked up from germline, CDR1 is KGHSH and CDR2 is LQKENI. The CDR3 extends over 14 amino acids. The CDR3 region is CASSTGPTNEKLFF. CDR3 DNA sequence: TGTGCCAGCTCAACAGGACCAACTAATGAAAAACTGTTTTTT.

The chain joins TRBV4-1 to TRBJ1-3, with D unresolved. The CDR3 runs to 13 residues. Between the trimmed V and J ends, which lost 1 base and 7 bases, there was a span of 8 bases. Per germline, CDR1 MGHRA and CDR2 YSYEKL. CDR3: CASSQGQVNTIYF. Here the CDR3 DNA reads TGCGCCAGCAGCCAAGGGCAGGTGAACACCATATATTTT.